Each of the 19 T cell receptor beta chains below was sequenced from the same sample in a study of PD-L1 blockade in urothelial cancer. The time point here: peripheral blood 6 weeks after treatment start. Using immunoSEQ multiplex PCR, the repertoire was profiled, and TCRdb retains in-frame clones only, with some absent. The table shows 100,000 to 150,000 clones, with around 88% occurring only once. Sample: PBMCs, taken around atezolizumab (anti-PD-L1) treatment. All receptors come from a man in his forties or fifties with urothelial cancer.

The CDR3 loop reads CASRRDRVDNSPLHF. In DNA, the CDR3 is TGTGCCAGCAGGAGAGACAGGGTCGACAATTCACCCCTCCACTTT. The rearrangement links TRBV2 to TRBJ1-6, with 7 nucleotides matching TRBD1. Germline values: CDR1 SNHLY, CDR2 FYNNEI. The J segment lost 7 bases and the V segment lost 6 bases, leaving 9 bases of the junction unmatched. The length of the CDR3 is 15 residues.

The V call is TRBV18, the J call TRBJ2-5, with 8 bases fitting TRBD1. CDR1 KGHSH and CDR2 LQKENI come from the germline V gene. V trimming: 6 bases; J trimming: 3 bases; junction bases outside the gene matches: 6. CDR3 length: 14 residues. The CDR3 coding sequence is TGTGCCAGCTCGCCCCAGGGGGCCAAAGAGACCCAGTACTTC. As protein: CASSPQGAKETQYF.

The CDR3 nucleotides are TGCAGTGGACTTCTGGCCTACGAGCAGTACTTC. Translating it yields CSGLLAYEQYF. The chain is built from TRBV20-1 and TRBJ2-7; D is uncertain. The V end lost 7 bases, the J end lost 2 bases, and 9 bases lay between the germline ends. Germline CDR1 DFQATT, CDR2 SNEGSKA (reference sequence). This CDR3 contains 11 residues.

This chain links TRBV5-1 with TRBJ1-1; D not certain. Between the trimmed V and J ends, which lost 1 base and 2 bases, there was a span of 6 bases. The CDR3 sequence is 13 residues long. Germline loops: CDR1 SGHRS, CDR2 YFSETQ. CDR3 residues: CASSLITNTEAFF. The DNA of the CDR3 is TGCGCCAGCAGCTTGATCACAAACACTGAAGCTTTCTTT.

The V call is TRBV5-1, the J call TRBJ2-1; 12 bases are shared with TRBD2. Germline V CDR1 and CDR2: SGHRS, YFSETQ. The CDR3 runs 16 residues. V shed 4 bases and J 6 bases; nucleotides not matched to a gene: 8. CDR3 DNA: TGCGCCAGCAGCGCCAGAACGACTAGCGGGAGCAATGAGCAGTTCTTC. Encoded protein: CASSARTTSGSNEQFF.

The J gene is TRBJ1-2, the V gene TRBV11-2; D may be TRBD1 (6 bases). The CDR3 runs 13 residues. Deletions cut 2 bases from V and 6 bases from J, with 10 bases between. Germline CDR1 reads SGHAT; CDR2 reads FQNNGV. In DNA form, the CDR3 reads TGTGCCAGCAGCTTAACGAGGACAGATGGCTACACCTTC. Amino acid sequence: CASSLTRTDGYTF.

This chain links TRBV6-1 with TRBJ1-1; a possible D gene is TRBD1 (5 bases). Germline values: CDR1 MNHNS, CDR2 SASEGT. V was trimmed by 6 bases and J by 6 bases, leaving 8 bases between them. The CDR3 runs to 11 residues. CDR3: CASSRQPEAFF. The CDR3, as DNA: TGTGCCAGCAGCAGACAGCCTGAAGCTTTCTTT.

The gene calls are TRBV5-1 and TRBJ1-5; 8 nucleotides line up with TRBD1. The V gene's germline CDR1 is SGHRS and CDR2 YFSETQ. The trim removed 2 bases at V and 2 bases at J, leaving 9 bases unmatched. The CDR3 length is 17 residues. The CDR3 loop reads CASSLGTSGGGNQPQHF. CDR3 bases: TGCGCCAGCAGCTTAGGCACTTCAGGGGGCGGCAATCAGCCCCAGCATTTT.

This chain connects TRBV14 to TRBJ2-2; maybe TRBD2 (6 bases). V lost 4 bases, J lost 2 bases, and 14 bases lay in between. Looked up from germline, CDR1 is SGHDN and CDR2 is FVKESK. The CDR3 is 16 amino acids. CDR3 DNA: TGTGCCAGCAGCCCCAGCCCGGGGGTAAACACCGGGGAGCTGTTTTTT. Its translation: CASSPSPGVNTGELFF.

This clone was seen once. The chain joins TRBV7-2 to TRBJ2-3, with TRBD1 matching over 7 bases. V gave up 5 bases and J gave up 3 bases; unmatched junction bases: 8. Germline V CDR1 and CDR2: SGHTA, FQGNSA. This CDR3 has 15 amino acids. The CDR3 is CASSKEGGGTDTQYF. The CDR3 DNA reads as TGTGCCAGCAGCAAAGAAGGGGGCGGGACAGATACGCAGTATTTT. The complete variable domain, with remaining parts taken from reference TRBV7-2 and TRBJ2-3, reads GAGVSQSPSNKVTEKGKDVELRCDPISGHTALYWYRQSLGQGLEFLIYFQGNSAPDKSGLPSDRFSAERTGGSVSTLTIQRTQQEDSAVYLCASSKEGGGTDTQYFGPGTRLTVL.

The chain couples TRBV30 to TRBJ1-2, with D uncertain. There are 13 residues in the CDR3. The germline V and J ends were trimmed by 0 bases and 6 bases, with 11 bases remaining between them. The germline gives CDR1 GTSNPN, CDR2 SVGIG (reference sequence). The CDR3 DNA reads TGTGCCTGGAGTGTACTGTCCCGGGATGGCTACACCTTC. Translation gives CAWSVLSRDGYTF.

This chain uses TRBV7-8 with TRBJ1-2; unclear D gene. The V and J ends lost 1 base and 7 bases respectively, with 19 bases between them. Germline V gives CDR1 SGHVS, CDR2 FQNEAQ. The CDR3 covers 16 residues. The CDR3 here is CASSLGSDPRSSGYTF. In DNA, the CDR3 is TGTGCCAGCAGCTTAGGTTCAGACCCCCGGAGCTCTGGCTACACCTTC.

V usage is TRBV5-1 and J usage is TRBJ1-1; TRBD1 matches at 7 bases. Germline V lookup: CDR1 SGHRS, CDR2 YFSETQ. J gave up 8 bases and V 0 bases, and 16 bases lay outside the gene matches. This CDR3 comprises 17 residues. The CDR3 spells CASSLARDSQGNPEAFF. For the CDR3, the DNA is TGCGCCAGCAGCTTGGCCAGAGACTCACAGGGGAATCCAGAAGCTTTCTTT.

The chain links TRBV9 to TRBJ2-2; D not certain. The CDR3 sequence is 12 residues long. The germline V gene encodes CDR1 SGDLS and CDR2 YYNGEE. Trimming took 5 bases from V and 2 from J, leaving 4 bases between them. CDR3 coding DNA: TGTGCCAGCAGTACAAACACCGGGGAGCTGTTTTTT. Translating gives CASSTNTGELFF.

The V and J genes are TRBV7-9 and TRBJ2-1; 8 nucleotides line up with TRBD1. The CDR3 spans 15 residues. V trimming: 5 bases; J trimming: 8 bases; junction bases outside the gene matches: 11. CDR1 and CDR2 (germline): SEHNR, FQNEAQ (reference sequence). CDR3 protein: CASSPGQGSIDEQFF. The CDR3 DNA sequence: TGTGCCAGCAGCCCCGGACAGGGAAGTATAGATGAGCAGTTCTTC.

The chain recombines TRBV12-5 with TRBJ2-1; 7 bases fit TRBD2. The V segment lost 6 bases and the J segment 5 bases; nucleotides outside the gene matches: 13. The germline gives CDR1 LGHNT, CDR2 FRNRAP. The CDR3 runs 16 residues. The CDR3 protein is CASGVRGGSVHNEQFF. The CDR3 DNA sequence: TGTGCTAGTGGAGTCCGGGGCGGGAGCGTCCACAATGAGCAGTTCTTC.

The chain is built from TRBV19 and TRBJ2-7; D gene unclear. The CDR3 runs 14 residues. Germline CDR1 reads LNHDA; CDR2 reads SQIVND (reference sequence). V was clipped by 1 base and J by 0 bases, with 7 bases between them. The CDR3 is CASSIGYGSYEQYF. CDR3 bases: TGTGCCAGTAGTATAGGGTACGGCTCCTACGAGCAGTACTTC.

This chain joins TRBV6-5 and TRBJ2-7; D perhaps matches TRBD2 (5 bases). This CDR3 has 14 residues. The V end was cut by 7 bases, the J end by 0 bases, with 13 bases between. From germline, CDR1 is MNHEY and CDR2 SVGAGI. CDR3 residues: CASTQTGSSYEQYF. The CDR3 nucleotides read TGTGCCAGCACCCAAACGGGGAGCTCCTACGAGCAGTACTTC.

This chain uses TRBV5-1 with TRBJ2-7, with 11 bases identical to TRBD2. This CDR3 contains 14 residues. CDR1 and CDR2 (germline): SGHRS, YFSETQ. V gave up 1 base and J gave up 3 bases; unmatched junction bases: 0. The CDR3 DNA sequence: TGCGCCAGCAGCTTGACTAGCGGGAGCTACGAGCAGTACTTC. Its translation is CASSLTSGSYEQYF.